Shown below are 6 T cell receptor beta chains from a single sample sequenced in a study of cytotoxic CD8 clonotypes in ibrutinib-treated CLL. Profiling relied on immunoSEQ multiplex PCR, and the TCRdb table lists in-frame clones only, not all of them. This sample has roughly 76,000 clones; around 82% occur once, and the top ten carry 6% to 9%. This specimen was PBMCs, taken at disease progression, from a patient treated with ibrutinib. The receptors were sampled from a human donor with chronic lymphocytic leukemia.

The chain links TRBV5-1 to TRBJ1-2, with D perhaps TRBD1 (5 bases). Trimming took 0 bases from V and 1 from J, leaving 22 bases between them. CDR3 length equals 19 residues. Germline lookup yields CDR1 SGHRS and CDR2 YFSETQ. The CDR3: CASSLAGNAGAVINYGYTF. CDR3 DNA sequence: TGCGCCAGCAGCTTGGCCGGGAATGCTGGGGCGGTAATTAACTATGGCTACACCTTC.

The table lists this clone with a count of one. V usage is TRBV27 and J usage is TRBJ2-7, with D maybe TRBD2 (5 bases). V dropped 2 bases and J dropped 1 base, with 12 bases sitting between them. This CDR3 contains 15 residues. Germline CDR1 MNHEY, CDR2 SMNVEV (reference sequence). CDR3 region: CASSLLLASSYEQYF. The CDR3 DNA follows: TGTGCCAGCAGTTTACTTCTAGCTTCTTCCTACGAGCAGTACTTC.

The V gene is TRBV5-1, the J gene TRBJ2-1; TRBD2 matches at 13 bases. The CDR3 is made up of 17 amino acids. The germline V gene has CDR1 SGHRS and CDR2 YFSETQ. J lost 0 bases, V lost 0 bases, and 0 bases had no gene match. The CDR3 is CASSLGLAGGSYNEQFF. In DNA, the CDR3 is TGCGCCAGCAGCTTGGGACTAGCGGGGGGCTCCTACAATGAGCAGTTCTTC.

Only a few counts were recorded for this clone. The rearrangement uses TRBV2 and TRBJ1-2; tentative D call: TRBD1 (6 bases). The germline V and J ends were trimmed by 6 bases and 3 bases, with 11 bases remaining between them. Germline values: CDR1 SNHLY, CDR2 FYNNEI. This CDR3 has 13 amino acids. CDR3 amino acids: CASRTGQYYGYTF. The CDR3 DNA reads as TGTGCCAGCAGAACCGGACAGTACTATGGCTACACCTTC. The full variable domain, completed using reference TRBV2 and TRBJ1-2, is EPEVTQTPSHQVTQMGQEVILRCVPISNHLYFYWYRQILGQKVEFLVSFYNNEISEKSEIFDDQFSVERPDGSNFTLKIRSTKLEDSAMYFCASRTGQYYGYTFGSGTRLTVV.

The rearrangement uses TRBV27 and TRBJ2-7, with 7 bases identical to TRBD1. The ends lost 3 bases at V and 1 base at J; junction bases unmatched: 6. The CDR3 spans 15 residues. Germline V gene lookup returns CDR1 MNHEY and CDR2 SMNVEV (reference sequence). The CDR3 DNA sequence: TGTGCCAGCAGTTTTAAACAGGGGCTATCCTACGAGCAGTACTTC. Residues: CASSFKQGLSYEQYF.

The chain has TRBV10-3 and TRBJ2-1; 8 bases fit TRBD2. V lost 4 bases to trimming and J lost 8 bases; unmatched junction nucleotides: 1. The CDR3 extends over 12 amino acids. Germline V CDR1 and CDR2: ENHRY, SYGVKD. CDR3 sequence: CAISGTSYEQFF. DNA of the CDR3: TGTGCCATCAGTGGGACTAGCTATGAGCAGTTCTTC.